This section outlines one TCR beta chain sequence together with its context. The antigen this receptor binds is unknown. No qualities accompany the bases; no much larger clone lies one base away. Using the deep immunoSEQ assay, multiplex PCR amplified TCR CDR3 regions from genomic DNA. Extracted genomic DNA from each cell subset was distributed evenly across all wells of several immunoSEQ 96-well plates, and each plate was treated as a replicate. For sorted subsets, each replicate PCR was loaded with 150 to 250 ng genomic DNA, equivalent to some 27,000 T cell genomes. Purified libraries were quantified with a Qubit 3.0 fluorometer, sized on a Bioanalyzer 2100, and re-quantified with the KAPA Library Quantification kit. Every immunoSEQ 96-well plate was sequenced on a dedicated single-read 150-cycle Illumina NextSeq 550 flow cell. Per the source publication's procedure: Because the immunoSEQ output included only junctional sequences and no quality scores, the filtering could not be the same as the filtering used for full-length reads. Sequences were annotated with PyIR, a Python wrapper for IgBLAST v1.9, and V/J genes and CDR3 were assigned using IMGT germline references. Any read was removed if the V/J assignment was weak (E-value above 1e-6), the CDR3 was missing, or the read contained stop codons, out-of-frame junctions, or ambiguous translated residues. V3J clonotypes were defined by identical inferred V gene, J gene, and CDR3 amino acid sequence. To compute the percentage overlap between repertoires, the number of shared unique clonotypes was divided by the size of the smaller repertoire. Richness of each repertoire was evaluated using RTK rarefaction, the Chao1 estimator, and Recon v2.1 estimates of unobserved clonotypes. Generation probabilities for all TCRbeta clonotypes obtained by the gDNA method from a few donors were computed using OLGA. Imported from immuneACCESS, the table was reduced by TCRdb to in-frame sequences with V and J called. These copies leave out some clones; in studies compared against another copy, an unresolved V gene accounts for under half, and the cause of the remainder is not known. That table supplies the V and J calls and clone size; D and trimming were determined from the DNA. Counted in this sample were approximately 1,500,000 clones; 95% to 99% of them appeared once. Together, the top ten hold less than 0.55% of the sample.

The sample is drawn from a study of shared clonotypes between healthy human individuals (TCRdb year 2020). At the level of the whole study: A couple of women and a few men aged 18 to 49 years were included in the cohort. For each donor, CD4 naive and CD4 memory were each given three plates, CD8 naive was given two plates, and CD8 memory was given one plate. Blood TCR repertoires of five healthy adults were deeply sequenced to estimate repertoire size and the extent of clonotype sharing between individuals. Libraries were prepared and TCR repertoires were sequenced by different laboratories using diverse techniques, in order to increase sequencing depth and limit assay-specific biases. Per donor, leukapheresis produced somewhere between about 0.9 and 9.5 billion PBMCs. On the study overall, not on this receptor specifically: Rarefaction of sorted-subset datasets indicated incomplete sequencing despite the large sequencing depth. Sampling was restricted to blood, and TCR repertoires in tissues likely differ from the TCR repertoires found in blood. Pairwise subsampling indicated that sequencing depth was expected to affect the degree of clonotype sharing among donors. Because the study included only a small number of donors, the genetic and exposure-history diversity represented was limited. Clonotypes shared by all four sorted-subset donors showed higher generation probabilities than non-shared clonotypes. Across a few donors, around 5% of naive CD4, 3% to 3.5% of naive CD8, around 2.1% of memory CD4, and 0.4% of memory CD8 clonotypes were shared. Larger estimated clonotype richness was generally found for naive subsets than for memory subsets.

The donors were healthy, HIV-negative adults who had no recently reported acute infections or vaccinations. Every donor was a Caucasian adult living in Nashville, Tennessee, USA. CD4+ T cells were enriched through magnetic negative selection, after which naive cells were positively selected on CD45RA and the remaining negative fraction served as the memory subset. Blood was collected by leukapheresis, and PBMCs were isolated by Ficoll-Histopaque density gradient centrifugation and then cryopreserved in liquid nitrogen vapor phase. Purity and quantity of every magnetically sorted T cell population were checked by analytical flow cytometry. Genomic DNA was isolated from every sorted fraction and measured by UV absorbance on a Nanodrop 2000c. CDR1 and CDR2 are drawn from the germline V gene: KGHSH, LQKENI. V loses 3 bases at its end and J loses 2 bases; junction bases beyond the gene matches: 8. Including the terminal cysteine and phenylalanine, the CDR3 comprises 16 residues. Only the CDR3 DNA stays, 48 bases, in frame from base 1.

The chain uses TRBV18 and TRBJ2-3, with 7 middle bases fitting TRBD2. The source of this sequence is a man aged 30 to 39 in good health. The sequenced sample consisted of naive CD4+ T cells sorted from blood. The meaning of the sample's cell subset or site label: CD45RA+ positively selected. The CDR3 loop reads CASSPLPGLHTDTQYF. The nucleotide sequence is TGTGCCAGCTCACCTCTACCGGGACTACACACAGATACGCAGTATTTT.